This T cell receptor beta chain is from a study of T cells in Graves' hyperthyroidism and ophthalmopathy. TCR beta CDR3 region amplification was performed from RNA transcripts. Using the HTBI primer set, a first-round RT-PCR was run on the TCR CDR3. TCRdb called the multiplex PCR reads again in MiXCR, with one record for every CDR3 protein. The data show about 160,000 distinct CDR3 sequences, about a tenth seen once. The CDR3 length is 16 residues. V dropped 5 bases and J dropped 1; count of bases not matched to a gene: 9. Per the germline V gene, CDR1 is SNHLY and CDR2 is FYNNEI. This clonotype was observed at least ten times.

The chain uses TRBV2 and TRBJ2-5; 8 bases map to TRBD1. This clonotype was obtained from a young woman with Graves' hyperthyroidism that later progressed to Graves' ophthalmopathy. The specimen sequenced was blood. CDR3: CASSQTRDRRQETQYF. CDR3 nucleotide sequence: TGTGCCAGCAGTCAAACCCGGGACAGGCGCCAAGAGACCCAGTACTTC.